Each of the 27 T cell receptor beta chains below was sequenced from the same sample in a study of cytomegalovirus exposure and HLA in healthy donors. Primers: 60 Vbeta forward and 13 Jbeta reverse. Here immunoSEQ multiplex PCR was the method, and the copy in TCRdb shows in-frame clones only, minus some. The sample has 100,000 to 150,000 clones; roughly 85% are singletons. The sequencing sample was made of PBMCs. The receptors shown here come from a boy younger than 18 in good health and CMV-seronegative.

In this sample, this clone turned up once. The chain couples TRBV29-1 to TRBJ1-1, with a tentative D call TRBD1 (5 bases). This CDR3 has 13 amino acids. Germline CDR1 SQVTM, CDR2 ANQGSEA. V was cut by 1 base and J by 5 bases, with 11 bases left in between. The CDR3 DNA reads as TGCAGCGTTGAAGGGGGGGTTGTTACTGAAGCTTTCTTT. It encodes CSVEGGVVTEAFF.

The rearrangement links TRBV30 to TRBJ2-7; 11 nucleotides align to TRBD2. The V gene's germline CDR1 is GTSNPN and CDR2 SVGIG (reference sequence). This CDR3 comprises 15 residues. J was trimmed by 3 bases and V by 3 bases; bases with no gene match: 7. The CDR3 is CAWSPGTSGYYEQYF. The CDR3 nucleotides are TGTGCCTGGAGCCCCGGGACTAGCGGATACTACGAGCAGTACTTC. The variable domain in full, completed from reference TRBV30 and TRBJ2-7, reads SQTIHQWPATLVQPVGSPLSLECTVEGTSNPNLYWYRQAAGRGLQLLFYSVGIGQISSEVPQNLSASRPQDRQFILSSKKLLLSDSGFYLCAWSPGTSGYYEQYFGPGTRLTVT.

J is TRBJ1-2 and V is TRBV9; D not certain. V lost 0 bases and J lost 4, with 13 bases in between. This CDR3 region has 15 residues. Germline-derived CDR1 and CDR2 are SGDLS and YYNGEE. This chain's CDR3 is CASSVEVAGSYGYTF. The CDR3 nucleotides are TGTGCCAGCAGCGTAGAGGTGGCGGGGAGCTATGGCTACACCTTC.

Written as DNA, the CDR3 is TGTGCCAGCAGCTTGGGGCAGGGTAGGACCCAGTACTTC. Its translation is CASSLGQGRTQYF. The chain has TRBV5-8 and TRBJ2-5; D may be TRBD1 (5 bases). Germline CDR1 SGHTS, CDR2 YDEGEE. This CDR3 spans 13 amino acids. The V end lost 0 bases, the J end lost 7 bases, and 10 bases lay between the germline ends.

The V gene is TRBV13, the J gene TRBJ2-7, with TRBD1 matching 7 bases. The CDR3 runs to 15 residues. V lost 1 base and J lost 7; bases outside the gene matches: 10. Germline V gene data show CDR1 as PRHDT and CDR2 as FYEKMQ (reference sequence). The CDR3 sequence is CASSLEERTGGEQYF. DNA for the CDR3: TGTGCCAGCAGCTTAGAAGAGCGGACAGGTGGGGAGCAGTACTTC.

The chain couples TRBV19 to TRBJ2-3; possibly TRBD2 for D (5 bases). Germline-derived CDR1 and CDR2 are LNHDA and SQIVND (reference sequence). This CDR3 is 14 amino acids long. V lost 3 bases and J lost 0, with 7 bases in between. The CDR3 nucleotides read TGTGCCAGTAGTATTGAGCGGAGCACAGATACGCAGTATTTT. The encoded protein is CASSIERSTDTQYF.

V gene TRBV9 combines with J gene TRBJ1-1, with 11 nucleotides matching TRBD1. The CDR3 runs to 15 residues. Germline loops: CDR1 SGDLS, CDR2 YYNGEE. The ends lost 4 bases at V and 6 bases at J; junction bases unmatched: 8. The chain's CDR3 is CASSSPRTGGSEAFF. The CDR3 DNA reads as TGTGCCAGCAGCTCCCCCCGGACAGGGGGCTCTGAAGCTTTCTTT.

The V call is TRBV19, the J call TRBJ2-7, with D uncertain. The V and J ends lost 3 bases and 4 bases respectively, with 16 bases between them. CDR1 and CDR2 from the germline V gene are LNHDA and SQIVND (reference sequence). The length of the CDR3 is 15 residues. In nucleotides, the CDR3 is TGTGCCAGTAGTATCATCTTGACCTCCAGGTACGAGCAGTACTTC. This codes for CASSIILTSRYEQYF.

For this clone: In the same sample, other DNA sequences code for this CDR3. The CDR3 nucleotides read TGTGCCTGGAGTGTAAGTGGGGCCGGCGAGCAGTACTTC. This translates into CAWSVSGAGEQYF. The chain links TRBV30 to TRBJ2-7; tentative D call: TRBD1 (5 bases). This CDR3 comprises 13 residues. Per the germline V gene, CDR1 is GTSNPN and CDR2 is SVGIG (reference sequence). Trimming took off 0 bases at V and 6 bases at J, with 12 bases between the two ends.

This chain connects TRBV5-6 to TRBJ2-7; D is ambiguous. The CDR3 contains 11 residues. The germline V and J ends were trimmed by 0 bases and 5 bases, with 3 bases remaining between them. Germline CDR1 SGHDT, CDR2 YYEEEE. CDR3 sequence reads: CASSLDNEQYF. The DNA of the CDR3 is TGTGCCAGCAGCTTGGACAACGAGCAGTACTTC.

The count of this clone is one. CDR3 sequence reads: CAWSERGSTEKTQYF. The CDR3 DNA follows: TGTGCCTGGAGTGAAAGAGGGAGCACCGAGAAGACCCAGTACTTC. This chain links TRBV30 with TRBJ2-5, with D perhaps matching TRBD2 (5 bases). Germline CDR1 is GTSNPN and CDR2 is SVGIG (reference sequence). V was clipped by 1 base and J by 6 bases, with 18 bases between them. CDR3 length equals 15 residues. Together with reference TRBV30 and TRBJ2-5, the CDR3 gives the full variable domain: SQTIHQWPATLVQPVGSPLSLECTVEGTSNPNLYWYRQAAGRGLQLLFYSVGIGQISSEVPQNLSASRPQDRQFILSSKKLLLSDSGFYLCAWSERGSTEKTQYFGPGTRLLVL.

For the CDR3, the DNA is TGTGCCAGCAGTGAAGGACTAGCAATGGAGACCCAGTACTTC. It yields the protein CASSEGLAMETQYF. This sequence joins TRBV6-1 and TRBJ2-5, with 7 bases aligning to TRBD2. V gave up 1 base and J gave up 5 bases; unmatched junction bases: 4. From germline, CDR1 is MNHNS and CDR2 SASEGT. This CDR3 is 14 amino acids long.

The gene calls are TRBV18 and TRBJ1-4; TRBD1 matches 8 bases. The CDR3 is made up of 13 amino acids. V was pared by 3 bases and J by 8 bases, with 2 bases of the junction left unmatched. Germline V CDR1 and CDR2: KGHSH, LQKENI. This CDR3 is CASSPDREEKLFF. CDR3 nucleotides: TGTGCCAGCTCACCGGACAGGGAAGAAAAACTGTTTTTT. Complete variable domain (other parts from reference TRBV18 and TRBJ1-4): NAGVMQNPRHLVRRRGQEARLRCSPMKGHSHVYWYRQLPEEGLKFMVYLQKENIIDESGMPKERFSAEFPKEGPSILRIQQVVRGDSAAYFCASSPDREEKLFFGSGTQLSVL.

In DNA, the CDR3 is TGCGCCAGCAGCTCGACAGGGGTGACTGAGCAGTTCTTC. This sequence encodes CASSSTGVTEQFF. The V gene is TRBV5-1, the J gene TRBJ2-1, with TRBD1 matching over 8 bases. Per the germline V gene, CDR1 is SGHRS and CDR2 is YFSETQ. Trimming removed 3 bases from V and 9 bases from J; junction bases left unmatched: 5. The CDR3 is 13 amino acids.

The chain links TRBV4-1 to TRBJ2-5; 9 bases are a match to TRBD1. CDR1 is MGHRA, CDR2 YSYEKL, per germline. The CDR3 runs to 15 residues. V dropped 3 bases and J dropped 3; count of bases not matched to a gene: 5. The CDR3 region has the DNA TGCGCCAGCAGCCACTCCGGGACAGGGAAAGAGACCCAGTACTTC. Amino acid sequence: CASSHSGTGKETQYF.

This clone appeared a single time. The CDR3 protein is CASSPLLTDTNTEAFF. CDR3 nucleotide sequence: TGTGCCAGTAGTCCCCTCTTGACAGATACAAACACTGAAGCTTTCTTT. The chain carries TRBV19 and TRBJ1-1; a weak D match, TRBD1 (5 bases). Trimming took 5 bases from V and 2 from J, leaving 18 bases between them. The CDR3 consists of 16 residues. Germline assignment: CDR1 LNHDA and CDR2 SQIVND (reference sequence).

The genes are TRBV11-1 and TRBJ2-7; D may be TRBD2 (5 bases). The CDR3 covers 14 residues. Germline V gene lookup returns CDR1 SGHAT and CDR2 FQDESV (reference sequence). With 1 base removed from V and 7 bases from J, the gap between germline ends came to 14 bases. Here the CDR3 reads CASSLGLPSGEQYF. The CDR3 nucleotides are TGTGCCAGCAGCTTAGGGTTACCGTCGGGGGAGCAGTACTTC.

V and J are TRBV6-1 and TRBJ1-5; possibly TRBD1 for D (6 bases). The V gene's germline CDR1 is MNHNS and CDR2 SASEGT. The CDR3 sequence is 17 residues long. The V gene lost 2 bases and the J gene lost 0 bases, with 14 bases spanning the gap. The CDR3 is CASSEPGQKYSNQPQHF. Here the CDR3 DNA reads TGTGCCAGCAGTGAACCTGGACAGAAATATAGCAATCAGCCCCAGCATTTT.

V is TRBV13 and J is TRBJ1-2; D unclear. CDR3 length equals 13 residues. V was shortened by 5 bases and J by 3 bases, with 10 bases between the two germline ends. Germline CDR1 PRHDT, CDR2 FYEKMQ (reference sequence). CDR3 residues: CASSLRRYYGYTF. The CDR3 nucleotides are TGTGCCAGCAGCCTCCGCAGGTACTATGGCTACACCTTC.

In regard to this clone: A read error may produce the germline difference seen at one junction end. The rearrangement links TRBV9 to TRBJ2-7; 7 bases align to TRBD2. Germline V gives CDR1 SGDLS, CDR2 YYNGEE. This CDR3 is built from 15 residues. The CDR3 loop is CVSSQGAGASYEQYF. In DNA form, the CDR3 reads TGTGTCAGCAGCCAAGGGGCGGGAGCCTCGTACGAGCAGTACTTC. Complete variable domain (other parts from reference TRBV9 and TRBJ2-7): DSGVTQTPKHLITATGQRVTLRCSPRSGDLSVYWYQQSLDQGLQFLIQYYNGEERAKGNILERFSAQQFPDLHSELNLSSLELGDSALYFCVSSQGAGASYEQYFGPGTRLTVT.

This clone has a handful of counts. The chain joins TRBV2 to TRBJ1-1; D might be TRBD1 (5 bases). Germline V lookup: CDR1 SNHLY, CDR2 FYNNEI. The CDR3 extends over 13 amino acids. Trimming stripped 3 bases from V and 4 bases from J, with 9 bases between. CDR3 residues: CASSEAGRTEAFF. DNA of the CDR3: TGTGCCAGCAGTGAGGCGGGGCGCACTGAAGCTTTCTTT.

The genes are TRBV30 and TRBJ2-2, with 10 bases that match TRBD2. This CDR3 region has 13 residues. The J segment lost 5 bases and the V segment lost 8 bases, leaving 5 bases of the junction unmatched. Germline CDR1 GTSNPN, CDR2 SVGIG (reference sequence). The chain's CDR3 is CAGSLAGTGELFF. As DNA, the CDR3 is TGTGCCGGTTCACTAGCGGGAACCGGGGAGCTGTTTTTT.

This sequence joins TRBV5-1 and TRBJ1-1; 7 bases map to TRBD1. The CDR3 extends over 14 amino acids. Germline CDR1 SGHRS, CDR2 YFSETQ. V dropped 2 bases and J dropped 10; count of bases not matched to a gene: 11. The CDR3, as DNA: TGCGCCAGCAGCTTCCTGACAGGGTCCGGGAGAGCTTTCTTT. This encodes CASSFLTGSGRAFF.

The J gene is TRBJ2-3, the V gene TRBV7-9; D is perhaps TRBD1 (6 bases). Germline V gene lookup returns CDR1 SEHNR and CDR2 FQNEAQ (reference sequence). The ends were cut back, 5 bases at V and 2 bases at J, with 14 bases in the middle. The CDR3 spans 15 residues. DNA of the CDR3: TGTGCCAGCAGCGTACAGGGTCCCCCCACAGATACGCAGTATTTT. It codes for CASSVQGPPTDTQYF.

The chain recombines TRBV25-1 with TRBJ1-2; weak D call: TRBD1 (5 bases). V dropped 3 bases and J dropped 5 bases, with 13 bases sitting between them. This CDR3 is built from 14 residues. Germline CDR1 MGHDK, CDR2 SYGVNS. The CDR3 here is CASSDLRVRYGYTF. The CDR3 DNA reads TGTGCCAGCAGTGACCTCAGGGTGAGGTATGGCTACACCTTC.

V usage is TRBV6-5 and J usage is TRBJ1-1; weak D call: TRBD1 (5 bases). CDR1 is MNHEY, CDR2 SVGAGI, per germline. The V end was cut by 9 bases, the J end by 1 base, with 18 bases between. The CDR3 spans 15 residues. This chain's CDR3 is CASYHRQGGNTEAFF. CDR3 nucleotides: TGTGCCAGTTACCACCGGCAGGGAGGGAACACTGAAGCTTTCTTT.

The chain carries TRBV12-5 and TRBJ1-5; 7 bases align to TRBD1. The trim removed 7 bases at V and 0 bases at J, leaving 12 bases unmatched. The CDR3 is made up of 17 amino acids. CDR1 and CDR2 from the germline V gene are LGHNT and FRNRAP. The CDR3 protein is CASAVRTGDYSNQPQHF. Written as DNA, the CDR3 is TGTGCTAGTGCTGTTAGGACAGGAGACTATAGCAATCAGCCCCAGCATTTT.